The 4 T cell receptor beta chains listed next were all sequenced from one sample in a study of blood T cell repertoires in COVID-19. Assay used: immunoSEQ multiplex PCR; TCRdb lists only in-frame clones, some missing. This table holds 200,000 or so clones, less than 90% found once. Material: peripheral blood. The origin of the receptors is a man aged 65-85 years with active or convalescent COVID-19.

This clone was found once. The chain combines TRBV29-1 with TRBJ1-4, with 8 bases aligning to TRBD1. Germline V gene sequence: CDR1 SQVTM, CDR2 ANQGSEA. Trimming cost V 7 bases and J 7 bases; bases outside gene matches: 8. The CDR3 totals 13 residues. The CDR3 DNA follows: TGCAGCGCCAGCCAGGGGGCAGGTGAAAAACTGTTTTTT. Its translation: CSASQGAGEKLFF.

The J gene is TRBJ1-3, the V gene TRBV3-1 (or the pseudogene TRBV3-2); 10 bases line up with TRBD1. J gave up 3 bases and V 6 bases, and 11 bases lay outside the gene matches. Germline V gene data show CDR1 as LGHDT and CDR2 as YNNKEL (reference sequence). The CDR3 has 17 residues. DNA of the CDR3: TGTGCCAGCAGGCTAACGGGGACAGGGGAAGGTGGAAACACCATATATTTT. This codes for CASRLTGTGEGGNTIYF.

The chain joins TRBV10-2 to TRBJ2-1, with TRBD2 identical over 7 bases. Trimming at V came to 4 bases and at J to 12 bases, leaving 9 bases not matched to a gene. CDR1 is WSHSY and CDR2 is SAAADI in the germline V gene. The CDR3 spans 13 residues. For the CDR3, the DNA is TGCGCCAGCAGTGTGACGGGGGGACCTCTGCAGTTCTTC. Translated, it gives CASSVTGGPLQFF.

The CDR3 here is CAWSVLGGASFSYNEQFF. Here the CDR3 DNA reads TGTGCCTGGAGTGTACTAGGAGGTGCGAGCTTCTCCTACAATGAGCAGTTCTTC. The rearrangement links TRBV30 to TRBJ2-1, with D possibly matching TRBD2 (5 bases). Germline V lookup: CDR1 GTSNPN, CDR2 SVGIG (reference sequence). The CDR3 extends over 18 amino acids. V gave up 0 bases and J gave up 0 bases, with 18 bases separating them.